These T cell receptor beta chains were read from a single sample in a study of shared clonotypes between healthy human individuals. Assay used: immunoSEQ multiplex PCR; TCRdb lists only in-frame clones, some missing. Of hundreds of thousands of clones in the sample, 95% to 98% were seen once. The material sequenced was naive CD8+ T cells sorted from blood. Receptors were obtained from a man aged 25 to 45 in good health. CDR3s include the opening cysteine and the closing phenylalanine or tryptophan. A D gene is named only where the DNA matches it firmly.

d_call v_call cdr3_aa
NA TRBV27 CASSLSQNLEQYF
NA TRBV29-1 CSVAPLGGQNTGELFF
NA TRBV11-2 CASSFGGSYNEQFF
NA TRBV5-1 CASSLDGTLGETQYF
NA TRBV5-6 CASSFPSDSYNEQFF
TRBD2 TRBV29-1 CSVEFWSILMASGSQETQYF
NA TRBV29-1 CSAQGGGNEQFF
NA TRBV27 CASSPGRPRDEQYF
TRBD2 TRBV9 CASSESGGIEQFF
TRBD1 TRBV11-2 CASSHEWGGPGQGLPQYF
TRBD2 TRBV13 CASSQTSAPAGELFF
TRBD1 TRBV27 CASSLVTGDGYTF
TRBD2 TRBV5-1 CASSLTSGENTGELFF
NA TRBV7-9 CANTGYDNPGGELFF
TRBD1 TRBV10-2 CASSEPRQGNDEQYF
NA TRBV6-1 CASSAYYEQYF
TRBD1 TRBV5-6 CGDRGNANYGYTF
NA TRBV6-5 CASRQGYEGYNEQFF
TRBD2 TRBV28 CASSSPLAGGPSTKYNEQFF
NA TRBV6-5 CASSYSAGAVQPQHF
NA TRBV27 CASRADTFNEKLFF
NA TRBV29-1 CSGLQGVTSEAFF
TRBD1 TRBV5-1 CASSPWTGRSLEAFF
NA TRBV7-9 CASTLLQGDLETQYF
NA TRBV27 CASPPVKTNTEAFF
NA TRBV4-2 CASSQPPRFAVTQYF
NA TRBV5-4 CASSWGTSGNTIYF
TRBD1 TRBV5-1 CASSLVPRTQGHTEAFF
NA TRBV9 CASSVGQSSYEQYF
TRBD2 TRBV10-3 CAIRGTSGYGIYGQYF
TRBD1 TRBV4-1 CASSQIPTGTNEKLFF
TRBD1 TRBV7-7 CASSLFPGGGETQYF
NA TRBV6-5 CASSYSDGPSSYEQYF
TRBD2 TRBV11-3 CASSDRPGTNSYNEQFF
NA TRBV29-1 CSVLTGEDIQYF
TRBD2 TRBV6-6 CASSYEREGRPEQYF
NA TRBV5-4 CASSLEAGGAPFEQYF
NA TRBV7-9 CASSLVGAGTGNTIYF
NA TRBV7-2 CASSLNYRYEQYF
NA TRBV14 CASSLQDSGINEQFF
NA TRBV7-9 CASSSGGTVSYEQYF
TRBD1 TRBV5-8 CASSPGTGGTDTQYF
NA TRBV7-8 CASSSPKRAQLLNTGELFF
NA TRBV7-9 CATGQTGELFF
TRBD2 TRBV9 CASSPGRVYQTSTDTQYF
NA TRBV13 CASSLERTYEQYF
TRBD1 TRBV4-3 CASSQDNARGRVDTGELFF
NA TRBV5-5 CASSLGGNVLTF
NA TRBV10-1 CASSESSNLYEQYF
NA TRBV11-2 CASSLPGDSDEQYF
NA TRBV28 CASRSQGDTEAFF
NA TRBV7-6 CASSLEAGPNYGYTF